This entry lists 2 T cell receptor beta chains sequenced from one sample in a study of cytomegalovirus exposure and HLA in healthy donors. The repertoire was sequenced with immunoSEQ multiplex PCR; TCRdb's copy has only in-frame clones and lacks some. The sample includes some 130,000 clones, 85% to 90% of them seen just once. Source material: PBMCs. The receptors were sampled from a man aged 18 to 35 in good health and CMV-seronegative.

This clone was seen only a few times. The rearrangement joins TRBV10-1 to TRBJ1-5; tentatively, D is TRBD1 (5 bases). The V end lost 3 bases, the J end lost 5 bases, and 14 bases lay between the germline ends. Germline V gene sequence: CDR1 WNHNN, CDR2 SYGVQD (reference sequence). This CDR3 is built from 15 residues. CDR3 DNA: TGCGCCAGCAGTGAAGTTAGCAGGGAGGATCAGCCCCAGCATTTT. Protein product: CASSEVSREDQPQHF.

V gene TRBV27 combines with J gene TRBJ2-2, with D hard to call. The CDR3 loop spans 15 amino acids. Deletions cut 3 bases from V and 4 bases from J, with 12 bases between. Per germline, CDR1 MNHEY and CDR2 SMNVEV (reference sequence). The CDR3 region has the DNA TGTGCCAGCAGTTTGGTCTTGGGCCCCACCGGGGAGCTGTTTTTT. As protein: CASSLVLGPTGELFF.